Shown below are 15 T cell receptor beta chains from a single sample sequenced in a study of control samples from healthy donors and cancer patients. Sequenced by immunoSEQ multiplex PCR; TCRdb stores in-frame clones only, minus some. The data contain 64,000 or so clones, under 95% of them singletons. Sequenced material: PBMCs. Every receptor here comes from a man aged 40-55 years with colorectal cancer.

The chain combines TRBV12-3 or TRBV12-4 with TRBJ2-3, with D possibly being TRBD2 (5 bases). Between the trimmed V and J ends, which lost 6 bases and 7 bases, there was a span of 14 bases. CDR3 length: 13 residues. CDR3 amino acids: CASSSTGVYTQYF. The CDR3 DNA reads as TGTGCCAGCAGCTCCACCGGGGTTTATACGCAGTATTTT.

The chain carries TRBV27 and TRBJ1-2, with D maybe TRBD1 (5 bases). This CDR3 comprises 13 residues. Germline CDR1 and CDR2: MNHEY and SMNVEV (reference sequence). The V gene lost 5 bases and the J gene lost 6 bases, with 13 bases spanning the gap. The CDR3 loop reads CASSPRRGDGYTF. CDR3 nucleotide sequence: TGTGCCAGCAGTCCCCGAAGGGGCGATGGCTACACCTTC.

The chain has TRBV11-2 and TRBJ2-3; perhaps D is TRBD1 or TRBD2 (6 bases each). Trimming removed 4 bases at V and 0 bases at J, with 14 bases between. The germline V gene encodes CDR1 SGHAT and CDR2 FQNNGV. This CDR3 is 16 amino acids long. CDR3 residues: CASSSRGQLSTDTQYF. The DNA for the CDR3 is TGTGCCAGCAGCTCTCGGGGGCAACTTAGCACAGATACGCAGTATTTT.

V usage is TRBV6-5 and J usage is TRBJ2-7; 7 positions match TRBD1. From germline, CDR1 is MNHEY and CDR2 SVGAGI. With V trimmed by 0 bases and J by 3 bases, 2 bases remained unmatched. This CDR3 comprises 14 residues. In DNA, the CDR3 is TGTGCCAGCAGTTACTCGGACAGGCTCTACGAGCAGTACTTC. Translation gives CASSYSDRLYEQYF.

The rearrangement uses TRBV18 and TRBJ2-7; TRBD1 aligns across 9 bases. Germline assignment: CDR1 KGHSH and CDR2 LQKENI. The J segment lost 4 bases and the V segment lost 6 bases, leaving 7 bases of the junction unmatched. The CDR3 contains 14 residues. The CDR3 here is CASSAGTGLYEQYF. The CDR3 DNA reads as TGTGCCAGCTCGGCCGGGACAGGGTTATACGAGCAGTACTTC.

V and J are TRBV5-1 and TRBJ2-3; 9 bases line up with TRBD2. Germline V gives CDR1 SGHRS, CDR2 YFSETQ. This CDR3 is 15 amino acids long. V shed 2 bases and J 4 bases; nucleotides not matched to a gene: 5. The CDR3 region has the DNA TGCGCCAGCAGCTTAGGCGGGGGGGCGGCAGATACGCAGTATTTT. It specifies CASSLGGGAADTQYF.

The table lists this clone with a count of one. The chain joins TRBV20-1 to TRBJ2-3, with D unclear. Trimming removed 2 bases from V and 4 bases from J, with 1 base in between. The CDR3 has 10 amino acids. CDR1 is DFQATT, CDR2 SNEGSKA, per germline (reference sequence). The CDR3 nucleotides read TGCAGTGCTAGATCAGATACGCAGTATTTT. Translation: CSARSDTQYF.

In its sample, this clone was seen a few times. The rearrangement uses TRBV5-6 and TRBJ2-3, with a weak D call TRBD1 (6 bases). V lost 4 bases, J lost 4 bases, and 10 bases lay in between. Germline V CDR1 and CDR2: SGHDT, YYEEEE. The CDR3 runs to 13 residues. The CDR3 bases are TGTGCCAGCAGCAACACAGGGTCAGATACGCAGTATTTT. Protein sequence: CASSNTGSDTQYF.

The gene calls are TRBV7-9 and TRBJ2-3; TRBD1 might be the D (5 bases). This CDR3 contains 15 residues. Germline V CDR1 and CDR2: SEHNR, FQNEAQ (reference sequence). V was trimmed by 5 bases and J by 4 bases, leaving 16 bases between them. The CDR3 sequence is CASSLWGEVADTQYF. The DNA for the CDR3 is TGTGCCAGCAGCCTCTGGGGCGAAGTCGCAGATACGCAGTATTTT.

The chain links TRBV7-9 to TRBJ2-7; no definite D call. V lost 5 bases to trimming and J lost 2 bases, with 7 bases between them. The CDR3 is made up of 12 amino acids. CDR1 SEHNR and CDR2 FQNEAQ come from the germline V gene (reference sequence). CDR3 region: CASSLLTYEQYF. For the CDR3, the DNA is TGTGCCAGCAGCCTATTAACCTACGAGCAGTACTTC.

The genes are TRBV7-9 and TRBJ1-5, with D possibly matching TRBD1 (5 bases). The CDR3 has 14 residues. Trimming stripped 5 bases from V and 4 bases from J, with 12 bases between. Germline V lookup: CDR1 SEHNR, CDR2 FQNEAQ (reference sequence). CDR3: CASSVGTGNQPQHF. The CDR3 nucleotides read TGTGCCAGCAGCGTCGGGACGGGGAATCAGCCCCAGCATTTT.

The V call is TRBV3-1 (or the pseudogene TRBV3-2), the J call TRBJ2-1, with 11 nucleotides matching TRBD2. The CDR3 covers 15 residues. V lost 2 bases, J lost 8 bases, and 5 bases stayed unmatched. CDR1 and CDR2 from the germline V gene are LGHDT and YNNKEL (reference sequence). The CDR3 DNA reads TGTGCCAGCAGCCAACCCGGGACTAGCGGCGATGAGCAGTTCTTC. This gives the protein CASSQPGTSGDEQFF.

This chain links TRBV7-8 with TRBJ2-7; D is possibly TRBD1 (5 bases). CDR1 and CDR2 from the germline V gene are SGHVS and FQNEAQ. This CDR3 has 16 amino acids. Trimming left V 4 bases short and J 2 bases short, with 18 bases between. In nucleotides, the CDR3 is TGTGCCAGCAGCTCGACCTTTGAAGGGGTCACCTACGAGCAGTACTTC. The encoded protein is CASSSTFEGVTYEQYF.

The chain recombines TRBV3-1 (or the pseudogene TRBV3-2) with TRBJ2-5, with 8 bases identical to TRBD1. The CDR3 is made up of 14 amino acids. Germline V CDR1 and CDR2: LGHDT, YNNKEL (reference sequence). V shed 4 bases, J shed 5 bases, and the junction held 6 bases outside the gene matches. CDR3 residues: CASSPRQGLETQYF. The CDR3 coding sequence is TGTGCCAGCAGCCCGAGACAGGGGCTCGAGACCCAGTACTTC.

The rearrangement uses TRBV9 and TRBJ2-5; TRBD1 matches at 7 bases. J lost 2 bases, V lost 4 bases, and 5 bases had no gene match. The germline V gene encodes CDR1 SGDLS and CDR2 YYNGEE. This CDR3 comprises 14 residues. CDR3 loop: CASSPGQRQETQYF. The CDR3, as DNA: TGTGCCAGCAGCCCGGGACAGAGGCAAGAGACCCAGTACTTC.